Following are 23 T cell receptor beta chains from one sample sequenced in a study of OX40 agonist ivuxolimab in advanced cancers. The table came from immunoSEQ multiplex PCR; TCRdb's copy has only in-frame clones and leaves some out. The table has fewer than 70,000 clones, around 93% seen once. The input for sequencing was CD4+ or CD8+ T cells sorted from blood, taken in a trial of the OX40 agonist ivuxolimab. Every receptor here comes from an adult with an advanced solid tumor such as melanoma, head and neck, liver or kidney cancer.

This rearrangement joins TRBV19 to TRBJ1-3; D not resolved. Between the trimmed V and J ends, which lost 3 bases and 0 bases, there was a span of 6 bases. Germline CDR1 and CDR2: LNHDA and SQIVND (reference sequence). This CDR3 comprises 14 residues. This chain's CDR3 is CASSIGSSGNTIYF. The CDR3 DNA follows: TGTGCCAGTAGTATTGGAAGCTCTGGAAACACCATATATTTT. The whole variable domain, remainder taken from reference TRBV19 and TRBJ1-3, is DGGITQSPKYLFRKEGQNVTLSCEQNLNHDAMYWYRQDPGQGLRLIYYSQIVNDFQKGDIAEGYSVSREKKESFPLTVTSAQKNPTAFYLCASSIGSSGNTIYFGEGSWLTVV.

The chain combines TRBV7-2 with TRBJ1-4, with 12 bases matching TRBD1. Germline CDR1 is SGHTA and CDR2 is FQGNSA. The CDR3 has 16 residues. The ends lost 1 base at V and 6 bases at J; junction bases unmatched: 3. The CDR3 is CASSLGDRGRDEKLFF. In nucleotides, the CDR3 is TGTGCCAGCAGCTTAGGGGACAGGGGGCGGGATGAAAAACTGTTTTTT.

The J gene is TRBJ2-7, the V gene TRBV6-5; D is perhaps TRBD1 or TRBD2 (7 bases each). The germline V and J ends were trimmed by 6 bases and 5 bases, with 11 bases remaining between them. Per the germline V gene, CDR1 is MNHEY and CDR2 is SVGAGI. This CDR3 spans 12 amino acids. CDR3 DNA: TGTGCCAGCAGCAGGGGGGGCGACGAGCAGTACTTC. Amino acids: CASSRGGDEQYF.

The CDR3 is CASLTSRNEQFF. In nucleotides, the CDR3 is TGTGCCAGCTTAACGTCTCGTAATGAGCAGTTCTTC. The chain links TRBV28 to TRBJ2-1, with D uncertain. Trimming took 8 bases from V and 7 from J, leaving 12 bases between them. The length of the CDR3 is 12 residues. From germline, CDR1 is MDHEN and CDR2 SYDVKM.

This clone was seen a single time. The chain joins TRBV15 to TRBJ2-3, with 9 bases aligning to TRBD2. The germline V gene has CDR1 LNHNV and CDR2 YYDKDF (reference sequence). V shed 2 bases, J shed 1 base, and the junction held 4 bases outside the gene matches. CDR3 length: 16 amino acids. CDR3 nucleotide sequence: TGTGCCACCAGCAGACTAGCGGGAACGGGCACAGATACGCAGTATTTT. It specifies CATSRLAGTGTDTQYF. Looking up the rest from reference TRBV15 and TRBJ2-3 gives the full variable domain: DAMVIQNPRYQVTQFGKPVTLSCSQTLNHNVMYWYQQKSSQAPKLLFHYYDKDFNNEADTPDNFQSRRPNTSFCFLDIRSPGLGDTAMYLCATSRLAGTGTDTQYFGPGTRLTVL.

DNA of the CDR3: TGTGCCAGCAGTGAAAGGCGGCTTGAGGGTCTATCAGTCGGCTACACCTTC. It specifies CASSERRLEGLSVGYTF. The gene calls are TRBV2 and TRBJ1-2; unclear D gene. Germline V gene data show CDR1 as SNHLY and CDR2 as FYNNEI. V was cut by 2 bases and J by 8 bases, with 24 bases left in between. This CDR3 has 17 amino acids.

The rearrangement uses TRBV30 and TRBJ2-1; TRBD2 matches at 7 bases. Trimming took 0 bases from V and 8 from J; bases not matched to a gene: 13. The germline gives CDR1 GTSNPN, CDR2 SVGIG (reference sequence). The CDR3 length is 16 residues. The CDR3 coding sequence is TGTGCCTGGAGTGTACGTGGGAGGGCCGGGGCCTATGAGCAGTTCTTC. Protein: CAWSVRGRAGAYEQFF.

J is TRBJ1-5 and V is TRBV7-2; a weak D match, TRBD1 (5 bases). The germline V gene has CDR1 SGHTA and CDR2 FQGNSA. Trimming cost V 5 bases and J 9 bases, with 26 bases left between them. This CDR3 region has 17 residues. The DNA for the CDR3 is TGTGCCAGCAGCCCGGGTGGCGTGGGGTTGCCGGGGACGCCCCAGCATTTT. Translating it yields CASSPGGVGLPGTPQHF. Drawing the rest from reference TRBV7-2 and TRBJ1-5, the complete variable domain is GAGVSQSPSNKVTEKGKDVELRCDPISGHTALYWYRQSLGQGLEFLIYFQGNSAPDKSGLPSDRFSAERTGGSVSTLTIQRTQQEDSAVYLCASSPGGVGLPGTPQHFGDGTRLSIL.

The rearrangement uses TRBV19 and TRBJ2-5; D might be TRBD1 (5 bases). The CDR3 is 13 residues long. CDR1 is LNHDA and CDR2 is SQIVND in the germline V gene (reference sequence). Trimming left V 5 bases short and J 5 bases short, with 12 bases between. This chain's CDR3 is CASSSVGLETQYF. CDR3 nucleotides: TGTGCCAGTAGTTCGGTGGGGCTGGAGACCCAGTACTTC.

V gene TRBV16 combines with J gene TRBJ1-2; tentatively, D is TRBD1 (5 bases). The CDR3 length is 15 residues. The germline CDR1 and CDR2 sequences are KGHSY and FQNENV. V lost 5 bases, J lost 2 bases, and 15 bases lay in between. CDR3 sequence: CASSMQQEPNYGYTF. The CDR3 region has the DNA TGTGCCAGCAGCATGCAACAGGAACCAAACTATGGCTACACCTTC.

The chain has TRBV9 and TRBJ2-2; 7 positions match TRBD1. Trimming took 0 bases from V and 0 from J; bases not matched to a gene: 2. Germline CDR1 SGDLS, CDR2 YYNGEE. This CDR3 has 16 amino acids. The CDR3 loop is CASSVEGAANTGELFF. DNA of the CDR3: TGTGCCAGCAGCGTAGAGGGGGCTGCGAACACCGGGGAGCTGTTTTTT. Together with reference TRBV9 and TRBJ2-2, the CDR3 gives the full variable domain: DSGVTQTPKHLITATGQRVTLRCSPRSGDLSVYWYQQSLDQGLQFLIQYYNGEERAKGNILERFSAQQFPDLHSELNLSSLELGDSALYFCASSVEGAANTGELFFGEGSRLTVL.

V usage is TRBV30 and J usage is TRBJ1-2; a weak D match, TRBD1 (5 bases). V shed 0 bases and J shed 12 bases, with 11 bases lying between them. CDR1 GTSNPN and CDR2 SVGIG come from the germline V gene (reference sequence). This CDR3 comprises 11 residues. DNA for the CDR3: TGTGCCTGGAGTGTAGGGGCGGACAACACCTTC. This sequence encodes CAWSVGADNTF.

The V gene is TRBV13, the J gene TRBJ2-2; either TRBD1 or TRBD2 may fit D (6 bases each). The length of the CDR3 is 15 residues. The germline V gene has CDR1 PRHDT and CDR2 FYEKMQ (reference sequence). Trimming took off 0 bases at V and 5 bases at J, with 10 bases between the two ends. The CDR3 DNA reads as TGTGCCAGCAGCTTAGGGCGGAGGGGGACCGGGGAGCTGTTTTTT. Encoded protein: CASSLGRRGTGELFF.

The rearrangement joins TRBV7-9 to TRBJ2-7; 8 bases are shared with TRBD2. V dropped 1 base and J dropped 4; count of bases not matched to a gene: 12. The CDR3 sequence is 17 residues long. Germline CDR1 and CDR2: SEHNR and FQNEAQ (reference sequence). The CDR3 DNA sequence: TGTGCCAGCAGCTTAGATACTATCGGGGGGGCAAAGTACGAGCAGTACTTC. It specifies CASSLDTIGGAKYEQYF.

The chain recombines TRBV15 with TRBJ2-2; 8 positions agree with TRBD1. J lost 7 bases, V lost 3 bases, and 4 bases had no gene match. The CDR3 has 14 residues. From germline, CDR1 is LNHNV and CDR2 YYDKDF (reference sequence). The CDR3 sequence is CATSSDRGIGELFF. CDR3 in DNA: TGTGCCACCAGCAGCGACAGGGGCATCGGGGAGCTGTTTTTT.

The CDR3 loop is CASSLSGTSGSWNEQFF. For the CDR3, the DNA is TGTGCCAGCAGTTTATCCGGGACTAGCGGGAGTTGGAATGAGCAGTTCTTC. The chain couples TRBV27 to TRBJ2-1, with 14 bases matching TRBD2. J gave up 7 bases and V 0 bases, and 5 bases lay outside the gene matches. The V gene's germline CDR1 is MNHEY and CDR2 SMNVEV (reference sequence). The CDR3 totals 17 residues.

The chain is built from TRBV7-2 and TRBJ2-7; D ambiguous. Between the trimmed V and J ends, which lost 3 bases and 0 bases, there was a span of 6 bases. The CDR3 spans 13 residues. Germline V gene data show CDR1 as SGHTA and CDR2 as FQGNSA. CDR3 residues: CASSLAVSYEQYF. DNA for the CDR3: TGTGCCAGCAGCTTGGCGGTCTCCTACGAGCAGTACTTC.

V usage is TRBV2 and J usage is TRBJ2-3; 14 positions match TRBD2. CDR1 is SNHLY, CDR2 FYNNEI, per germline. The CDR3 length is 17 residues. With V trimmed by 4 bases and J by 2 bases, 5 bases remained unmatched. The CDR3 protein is CASSGGLAGASTDTQYF. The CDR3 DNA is TGTGCCAGCAGTGGGGGACTAGCGGGAGCTTCCACAGATACGCAGTATTTT.

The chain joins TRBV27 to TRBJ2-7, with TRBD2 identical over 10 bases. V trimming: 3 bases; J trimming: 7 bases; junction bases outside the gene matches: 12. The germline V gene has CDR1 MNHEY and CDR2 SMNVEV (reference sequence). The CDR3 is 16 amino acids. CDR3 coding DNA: TGTGCCAGCAGTTTTCGGTCGACTAGCGGGTCCATGGAGCAGTACTTC. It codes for CASSFRSTSGSMEQYF.

Here the CDR3 DNA reads TGTGCCAGCAGTCGGGGGGCGGTTGGTGAAGCTTTCTTT. The encoded protein is CASSRGAVGEAFF. The chain has TRBV6-5 and TRBJ1-1; the D gene is possibly TRBD1 (6 bases). CDR1 and CDR2 from the germline V gene are MNHEY and SVGAGI. This CDR3 has 13 residues. V was shortened by 5 bases and J by 7 bases, with 14 bases between the two germline ends.

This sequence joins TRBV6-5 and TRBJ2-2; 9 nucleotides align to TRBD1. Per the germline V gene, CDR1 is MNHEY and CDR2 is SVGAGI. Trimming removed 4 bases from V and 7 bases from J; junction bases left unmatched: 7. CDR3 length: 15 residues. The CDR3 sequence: CASSSGTGLNGELFF. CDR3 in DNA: TGTGCCAGCAGTTCCGGGACAGGGTTGAACGGGGAGCTGTTTTTT.

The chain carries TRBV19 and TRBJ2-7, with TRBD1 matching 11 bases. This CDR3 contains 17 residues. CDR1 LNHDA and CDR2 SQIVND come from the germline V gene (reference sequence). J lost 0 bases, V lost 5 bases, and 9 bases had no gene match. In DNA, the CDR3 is TGTGCCAGTAGTCCCTCCCCCGGGACAGGGGGCTCCTACGAGCAGTACTTC. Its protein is CASSPSPGTGGSYEQYF.

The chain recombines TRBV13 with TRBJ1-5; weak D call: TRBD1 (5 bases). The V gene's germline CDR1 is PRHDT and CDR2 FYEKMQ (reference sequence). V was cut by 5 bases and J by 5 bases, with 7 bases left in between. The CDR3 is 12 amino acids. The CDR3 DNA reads TGTGCCAGCAGCCAACAGGATCAGCCCCAGCATTTT. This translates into CASSQQDQPQHF.